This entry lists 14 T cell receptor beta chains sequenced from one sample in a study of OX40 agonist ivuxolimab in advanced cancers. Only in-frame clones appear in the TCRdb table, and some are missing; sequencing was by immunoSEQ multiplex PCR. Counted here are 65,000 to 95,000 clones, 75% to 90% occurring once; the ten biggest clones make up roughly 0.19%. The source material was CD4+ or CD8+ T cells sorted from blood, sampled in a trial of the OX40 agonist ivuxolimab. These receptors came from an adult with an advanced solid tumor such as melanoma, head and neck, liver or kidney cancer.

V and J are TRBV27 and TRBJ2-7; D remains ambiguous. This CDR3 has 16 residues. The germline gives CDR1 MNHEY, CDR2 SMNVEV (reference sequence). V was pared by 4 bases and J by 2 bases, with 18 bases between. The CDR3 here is CASSYPPVGRTYEQYV. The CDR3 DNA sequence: TGTGCCAGCAGTTATCCACCAGTTGGCAGAACCTACGAGCAGTACGTC.

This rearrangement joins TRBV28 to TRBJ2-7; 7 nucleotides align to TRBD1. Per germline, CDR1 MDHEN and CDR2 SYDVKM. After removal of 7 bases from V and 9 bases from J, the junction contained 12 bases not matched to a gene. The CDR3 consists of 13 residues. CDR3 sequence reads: CASNKLWDSRQYV. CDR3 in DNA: TGTGCCAGCAACAAATTGTGGGACAGCAGGCAGTACGTC.

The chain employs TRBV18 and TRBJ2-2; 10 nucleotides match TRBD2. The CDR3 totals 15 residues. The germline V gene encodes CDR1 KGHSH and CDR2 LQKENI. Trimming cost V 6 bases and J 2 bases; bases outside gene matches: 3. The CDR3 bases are TGTGCCAGCTCTCGGACTAGCGGTAACACCGGGGAGCTGTTTTTT. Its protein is CASSRTSGNTGELFF.

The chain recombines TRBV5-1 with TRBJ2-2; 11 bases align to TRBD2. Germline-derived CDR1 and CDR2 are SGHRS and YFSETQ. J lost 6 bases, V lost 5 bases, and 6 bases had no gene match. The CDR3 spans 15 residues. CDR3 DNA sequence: TGCGCCAGCAGTTCTAGCGGGGGGCCCTCCGGGGAGCTGTTTTTT. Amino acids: CASSSSGGPSGELFF.

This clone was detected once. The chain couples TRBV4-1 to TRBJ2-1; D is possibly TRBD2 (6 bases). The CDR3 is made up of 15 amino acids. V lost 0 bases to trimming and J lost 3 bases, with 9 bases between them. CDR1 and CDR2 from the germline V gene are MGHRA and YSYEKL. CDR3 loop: CASSQDAGSYNEQFF. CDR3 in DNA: TGCGCCAGCAGCCAAGATGCGGGAAGCTACAATGAGCAGTTCTTC.

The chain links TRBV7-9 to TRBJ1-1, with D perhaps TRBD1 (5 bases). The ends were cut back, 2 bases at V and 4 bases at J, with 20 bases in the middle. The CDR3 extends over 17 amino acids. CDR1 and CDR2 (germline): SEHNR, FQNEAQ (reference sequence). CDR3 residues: CASSLHHLLGDGTEAFF. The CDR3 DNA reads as TGTGCCAGCAGCTTACACCATTTACTTGGGGACGGCACTGAAGCTTTCTTT.

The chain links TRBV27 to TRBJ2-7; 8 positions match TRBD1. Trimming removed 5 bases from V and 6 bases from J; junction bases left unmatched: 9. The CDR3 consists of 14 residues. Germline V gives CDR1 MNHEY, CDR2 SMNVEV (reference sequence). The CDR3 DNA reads TGTGCCAGCAGTGACAGGGGTAGGTTTGGCGAGCAGTACGTC. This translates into CASSDRGRFGEQYV.

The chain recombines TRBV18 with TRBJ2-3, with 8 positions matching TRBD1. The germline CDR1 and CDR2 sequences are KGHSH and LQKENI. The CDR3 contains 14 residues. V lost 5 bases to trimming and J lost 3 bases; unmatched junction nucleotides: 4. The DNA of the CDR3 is TGTGCCAGCTCATCCCAGGGGGCGACAGATACGCAGTATTTT. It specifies CASSSQGATDTQYF.

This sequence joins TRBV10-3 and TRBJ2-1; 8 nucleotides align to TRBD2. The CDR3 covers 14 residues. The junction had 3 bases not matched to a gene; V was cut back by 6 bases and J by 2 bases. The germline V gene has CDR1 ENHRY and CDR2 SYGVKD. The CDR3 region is CAIRELAAYNEQFF. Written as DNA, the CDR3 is TGTGCCATCAGGGAACTAGCGGCCTACAATGAGCAGTTCTTC.

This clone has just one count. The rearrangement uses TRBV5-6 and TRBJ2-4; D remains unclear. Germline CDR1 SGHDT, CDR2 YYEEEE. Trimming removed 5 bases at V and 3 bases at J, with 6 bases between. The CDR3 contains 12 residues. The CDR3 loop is CASSKGKNIQYF. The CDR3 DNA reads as TGTGCCAGCAGTAAGGGCAAAAACATTCAGTACTTC.

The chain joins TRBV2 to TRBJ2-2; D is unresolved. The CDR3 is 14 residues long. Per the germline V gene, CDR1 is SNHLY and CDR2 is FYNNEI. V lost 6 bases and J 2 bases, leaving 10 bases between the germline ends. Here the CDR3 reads CASRSRPNTGELFF. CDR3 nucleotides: TGTGCCAGCAGGTCAAGACCTAACACCGGGGAGCTGTTTTTT.

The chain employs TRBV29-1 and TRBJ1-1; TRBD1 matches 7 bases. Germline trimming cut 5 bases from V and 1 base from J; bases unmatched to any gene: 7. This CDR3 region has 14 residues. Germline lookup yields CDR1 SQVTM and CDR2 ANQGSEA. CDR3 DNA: TGCAGCGTTTGGCCCACAGGGGCGAACACTGAAGCTTTCTTT. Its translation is CSVWPTGANTEAFF.

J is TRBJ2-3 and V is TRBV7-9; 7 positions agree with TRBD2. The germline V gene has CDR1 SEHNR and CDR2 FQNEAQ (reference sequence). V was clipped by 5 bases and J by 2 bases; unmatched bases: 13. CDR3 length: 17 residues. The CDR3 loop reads CASSPRTGRANTDTQYF. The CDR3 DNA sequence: TGTGCCAGCAGCCCCCGGACTGGGAGGGCCAACACAGATACGCAGTATTTT.

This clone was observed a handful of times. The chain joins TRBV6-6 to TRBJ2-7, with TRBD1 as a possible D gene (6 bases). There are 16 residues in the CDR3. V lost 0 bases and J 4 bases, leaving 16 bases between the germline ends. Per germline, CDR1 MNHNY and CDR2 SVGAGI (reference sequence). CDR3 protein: CASSYSSTGIRYEQYF. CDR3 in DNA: TGTGCCAGCAGTTACTCGAGTACAGGGATCCGTTACGAGCAGTACTTC.